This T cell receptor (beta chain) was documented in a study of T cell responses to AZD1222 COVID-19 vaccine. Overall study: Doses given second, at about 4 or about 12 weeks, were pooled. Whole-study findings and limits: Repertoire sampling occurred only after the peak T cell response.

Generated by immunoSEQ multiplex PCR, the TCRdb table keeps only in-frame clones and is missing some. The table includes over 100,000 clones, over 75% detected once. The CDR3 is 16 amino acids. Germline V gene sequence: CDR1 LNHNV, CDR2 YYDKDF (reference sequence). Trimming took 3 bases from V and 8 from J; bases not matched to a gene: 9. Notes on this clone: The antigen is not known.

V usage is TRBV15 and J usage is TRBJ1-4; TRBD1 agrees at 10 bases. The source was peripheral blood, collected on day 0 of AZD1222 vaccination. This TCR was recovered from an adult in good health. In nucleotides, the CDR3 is TGTGCCACCAGCAGGTCTACCGGGACAGGGGACGAAAAACTGTTTTTT. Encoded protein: CATSRSTGTGDEKLFF.